The following is a T cell receptor beta chain sequence with its context. What it recognizes is unknown. The PCR was carried out with 60 Vbeta primers and 13 Jbeta primers. In the study's own analysis: Unique TCR beta chains totaled roughly 80 million in a later count, with approximately 11 million of them shared. Sequencing used immunoSEQ multiplex PCR; TCRdb keeps in-frame clones, though not all of them. The DNA gave D and trimming, while V, J and clone size come from that table. The sample holds over 55,000 clones. The ends lost 0 bases at V and 5 bases at J; junction bases unmatched: 11. The CDR3 is 17 residues long. Germline V gene sequence: CDR1 MNHEY, CDR2 SMNVEV (reference sequence). The source of the sample is a study of cytomegalovirus exposure and HLA in healthy donors. Study results and limitations: Presence/absence results assume similar sequencing depth per donor, which may not hold.

The clonotype was recovered from a boy aged 5-17 years in good health and CMV-seronegative. The chain couples TRBV27 to TRBJ1-2; 8 bases map to TRBD1. Source material: PBMCs. CDR3: CASSLSGTGDFKYGYTF. CDR3 in DNA: TGTGCCAGCAGTTTATCAGGGACAGGTGATTTTAAGTATGGCTACACCTTC.